The entry that follows covers one T cell receptor (beta chain) sequence. Its antigen is unidentified. The nonmyeloablative bone marrow transplants came from related graft donors, with transient mixed chimerism. Unstimulated Tregs (CD4+CD25+CD127-) and CD4+CD25- non-Tregs were sorted from PBMCs. This record comes from a study of Tregs in tolerant kidney transplant recipients. The junction had 5 bases not matched to a gene; V was cut back by 7 bases and J by 7 bases. Germline V CDR1 and CDR2: MNHEY, SVGAGI. The CDR3 totals 13 residues. Produced via immunoSEQ multiplex PCR; TCRdb's table is partial and in-frame only. The sample records about 64,000 clones, about 89% being singletons. Study observations and caveats: The small number of patients limits these findings pending further validation. Nucleotide sequences could not be compared across some patients' samples due to primer changes.

Sample: CD4+ T cells from blood (PBMCs), taken 6 months after the transplant. This clonotype was sampled from a human patient who received a combined kidney and bone marrow transplant. Some T cells may possibly be graft donor cells. The gene calls are TRBV6-5 and TRBJ1-2, with 11 positions matching TRBD1. CDR3 protein: CASTRTGGSGYTF. In DNA, the CDR3 is TGTGCCAGCACGCGGACAGGGGGCAGTGGCTACACCTTC.